The 8 T cell receptor beta chains given below trace back to one sample, sequenced in a study of identical twins. One entry per CDR3 protein, called by TCRdb with MiXCR from the 5' RACE reads. Seen here are 640,000 or so distinct CDR3 sequences, around 5.7% observed once, and the top ten hold 1.5% to 2%. Sequencing used naive T cells sorted from blood. Source of these receptors: a man between 18 and 35 years old in good health.

The genes are TRBV12-3 or TRBV12-4 and TRBJ2-7; weak D call: TRBD1 (5 bases). The CDR3 extends over 16 amino acids. V dropped 3 bases and J dropped 2 bases, with 17 bases sitting between them. CDR3 loop: CASSFGDVGLTYEQYF. CDR3 nucleotide sequence: TGTGCCAGCAGTTTTGGCGATGTGGGGCTGACCTACGAGCAGTACTTC.

In its sample, this clonotype was seen a few times. The chain carries TRBV20-1 and TRBJ2-5; the match to TRBD1 covers 8 bases. The CDR3 extends over 15 amino acids. The ends lost 0 bases at V and 2 bases at J; junction bases unmatched: 5. CDR1 DFQATT and CDR2 SNEGSKA come from the germline V gene (reference sequence). The CDR3 region is CSARDWDRLQETQYF. The CDR3 nucleotides are TGCAGTGCTAGAGATTGGGACAGGCTACAAGAGACCCAGTACTTC.

The V call is TRBV7-9, the J call TRBJ2-1; 9 bases are shared with TRBD1. V was pared by 5 bases and J by 6 bases, with 8 bases of the junction left unmatched. Germline-derived CDR1 and CDR2 are SEHNR and FQNEAQ (reference sequence). This CDR3 comprises 15 residues. CDR3: CASSEGQGIRNEQFF. DNA of the CDR3: TGTGCCAGCAGCGAAGGACAGGGGATCCGCAATGAGCAGTTCTTC. The full variable domain, its missing parts supplied by reference TRBV7-9 and TRBJ2-1, is DTGVSQNPRHKITKRGQNVTFRCDPISEHNRLYWYRQTLGQGPEFLTYFQNEAQLEKSRLLSDRFSAERPKGSFSTLEIQRTEQGDSAMYLCASSEGQGIRNEQFFGPGTRLTVL.

This clonotype was found many times. The chain links TRBV29-1 to TRBJ1-1; 10 bases are shared with TRBD1. From germline, CDR1 is SQVTM and CDR2 ANQGSEA. The CDR3 length is 13 residues. The junction had 8 bases not matched to a gene; V was cut back by 7 bases and J by 6 bases. The CDR3 coding sequence is TGCAGCGCGGGGACAGGGGTCTTCGCTGAAGCTTTCTTT. Amino acid sequence: CSAGTGVFAEAFF. The variable domain in full, completed from reference TRBV29-1 and TRBJ1-1, reads SAVISQKPSRDICQRGTSLTIQCQVDSQVTMMFWYRQQPGQSLTLIATANQGSEATYESGFVIDKFPISRPNLTFSTLTVSNMSPEDSSIYLCSAGTGVFAEAFFGQGTRLTVV.

A few counts support this clonotype. The chain couples TRBV10-3 to TRBJ2-5; TRBD2 is a possible D gene (5 bases). Germline V gene sequence: CDR1 ENHRY, CDR2 SYGVKD. The CDR3 contains 13 residues. Trimming took off 2 bases at V and 3 bases at J, with 7 bases between the two ends. The CDR3 region has the DNA TGTGCCATCAGTGAGCCCGGGGAAGAGACCCAGTACTTC. It is translated as CAISEPGEETQYF.

About this clonotype: A clone one base away is much larger, so this may be a read error. This chain connects TRBV10-3 to TRBJ2-1; a possible D gene is TRBD2 (5 bases). This CDR3 is 17 amino acids long. Germline CDR1 and CDR2: ENHRY and SYGVKD. Trimming shortened V by 1 base and J by 4 bases, and 17 bases separated the two germline ends. CDR3 sequence (DNA): TGTGCCATCAGTGAGTTCGGCGGGTCCTCCATTTACAATGAGCAGTTCTTC. It translates to CAISEFGGSSIYNEQFF.

This chain uses TRBV3-1 with TRBJ1-1; 9 bases align to TRBD1. The J segment lost 4 bases and the V segment lost 5 bases, leaving 8 bases of the junction unmatched. CDR1 is LGHDT and CDR2 is YNNKEL in the germline V gene (reference sequence). The CDR3 runs 15 residues. The CDR3 DNA reads as TGTGCCAGCAGCACCATAACAGGGGGCGGCACTGAAGCTTTCTTT. This sequence encodes CASSTITGGGTEAFF. Full variable domain (missing parts from reference TRBV3-1 and TRBJ1-1): DTAVSQTPKYLVTQMGNDKSIKCEQNLGHDTMYWYKQDSKKFLKIMFSYNNKELIINETVPNRFSPKSPDKAHLNLHINSLELGDSAVYFCASSTITGGGTEAFFGQGTRLTVV.

This clonotype was picked up many times. The chain links TRBV28 to TRBJ2-2; 9 bases are a match to TRBD2. Germline V gene lookup returns CDR1 MDHEN and CDR2 SYDVKM. V gave up 6 bases and J gave up 7 bases; unmatched junction bases: 6. The CDR3 runs 14 residues. CDR3 amino acids: CASRIAGDGGELFF. The CDR3 DNA sequence: TGTGCCAGCAGGATAGCGGGAGACGGCGGGGAGCTGTTTTTT. The full variable domain, in which reference TRBV28 and TRBJ2-2 provide the parts outside the CDR3, is DVKVTQSSRYLVKRTGEKVFLECVQDMDHENMFWYRQDPGLGLRLIYFSYDVKMKEKGDIPEGYSVSREKKERFSLILESASTNQTSMYLCASRIAGDGGELFFGEGSRLTVL.